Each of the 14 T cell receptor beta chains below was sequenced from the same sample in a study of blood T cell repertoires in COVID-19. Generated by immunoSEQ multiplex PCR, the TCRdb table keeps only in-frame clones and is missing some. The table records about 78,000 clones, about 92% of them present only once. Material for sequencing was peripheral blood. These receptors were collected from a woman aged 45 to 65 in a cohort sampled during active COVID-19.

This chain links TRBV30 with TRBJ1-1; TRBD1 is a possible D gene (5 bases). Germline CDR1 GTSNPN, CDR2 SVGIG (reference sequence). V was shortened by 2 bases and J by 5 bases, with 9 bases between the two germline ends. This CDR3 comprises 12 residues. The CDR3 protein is CAWSWGETEAFF. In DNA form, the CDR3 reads TGTGCCTGGAGTTGGGGGGAAACTGAAGCTTTCTTT.

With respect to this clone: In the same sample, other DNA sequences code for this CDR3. The DNA of the CDR3 is TGCGCCAGCAGCTTGGCTCAGGGGAACACTGAAGCTTTCTTT. It yields the protein CASSLAQGNTEAFF. The chain couples TRBV5-1 to TRBJ1-1; D may be TRBD1 (5 bases). V lost 0 bases to trimming and J lost 1 base, with 7 bases between them. Per the germline V gene, CDR1 is SGHRS and CDR2 is YFSETQ. This CDR3 contains 14 residues.

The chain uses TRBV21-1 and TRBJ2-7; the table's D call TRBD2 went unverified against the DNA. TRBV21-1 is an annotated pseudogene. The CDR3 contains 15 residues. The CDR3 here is CASSKRGERYYEQYF. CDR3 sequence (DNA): TGTGCCAGCAGCAAGCGTGGAGAGAGGTACTACGAGCAGTACTTC.

The CDR3 DNA follows: TGTGCCAGCAGCGTGGACAGCTATGGCTACACCTTC. Translating it yields CASSVDSYGYTF. The chain has TRBV9 and TRBJ1-2, with D perhaps TRBD1 (6 bases). V was shortened by 2 bases and J by 4 bases, with 6 bases between the two germline ends. Germline CDR1 and CDR2: SGDLS and YYNGEE. The CDR3 totals 12 residues.

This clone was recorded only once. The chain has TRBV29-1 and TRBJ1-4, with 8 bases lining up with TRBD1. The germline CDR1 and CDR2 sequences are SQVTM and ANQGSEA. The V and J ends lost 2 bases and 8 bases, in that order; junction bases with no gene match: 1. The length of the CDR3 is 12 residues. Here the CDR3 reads CSVERTGEKLFF. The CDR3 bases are TGCAGCGTTGAAAGGACAGGGGAAAAACTGTTTTTT.

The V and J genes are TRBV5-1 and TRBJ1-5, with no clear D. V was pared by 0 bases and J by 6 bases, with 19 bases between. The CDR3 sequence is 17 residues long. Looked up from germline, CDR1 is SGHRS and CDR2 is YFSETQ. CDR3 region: CASSLEALSGGGQPQHF. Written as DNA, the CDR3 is TGCGCCAGCAGCTTGGAGGCGCTTTCGGGAGGCGGTCAGCCCCAGCATTTT.

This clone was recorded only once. As DNA, the CDR3 is TGTGCCAGCAGCCACTGGCAGGGGGACACAGATACGCAGTATTTT. Protein: CASSHWQGDTDTQYF. The chain recombines TRBV6-5 with TRBJ2-3; 7 bases agree with TRBD1. CDR1 and CDR2 from the germline V gene are MNHEY and SVGAGI. CDR3 length: 15 residues. V shed 6 bases and J 2 bases; nucleotides not matched to a gene: 8.

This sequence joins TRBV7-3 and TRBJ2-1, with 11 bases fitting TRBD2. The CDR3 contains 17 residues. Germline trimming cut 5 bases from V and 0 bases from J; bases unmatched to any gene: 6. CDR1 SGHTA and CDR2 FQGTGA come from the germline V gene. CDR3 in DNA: TGTGCCAGCAGCGCATTAGCGGGAGGGGGCTCCTACAATGAGCAGTTCTTC. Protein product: CASSALAGGGSYNEQFF.

The CDR3 coding sequence is TGCGCCAGCAGCTTGGCCGCCCGGACTGGGTCAAGCTCCGGGGAGCTGTTTTTT. Protein product: CASSLAARTGSSSGELFF. This chain uses TRBV5-1 with TRBJ2-2; D possibly corresponds to TRBD2 (5 bases). V was clipped by 0 bases and J by 6 bases, with 21 bases between them. The germline V gene has CDR1 SGHRS and CDR2 YFSETQ. The CDR3 has 18 amino acids. The full variable domain, with the rest looked up from reference TRBV5-1 and TRBJ2-2, is KAGVTQTPRYLIKTRGQQVTLSCSPISGHRSVSWYQQTPGQGLQFLFEYFSETQRNKGNFPGRFSGRQFSNSRSEMNVSTLELGDSALYLCASSLAARTGSSSGELFFGEGSRLTVL.

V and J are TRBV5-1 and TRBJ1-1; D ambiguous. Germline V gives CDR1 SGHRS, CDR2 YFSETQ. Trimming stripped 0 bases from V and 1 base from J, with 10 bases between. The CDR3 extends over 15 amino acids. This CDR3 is CASSLGLSQNTEAFF. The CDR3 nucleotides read TGCGCCAGCAGCTTGGGACTTTCTCAGAACACTGAAGCTTTCTTT. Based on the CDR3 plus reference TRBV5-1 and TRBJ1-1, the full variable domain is KAGVTQTPRYLIKTRGQQVTLSCSPISGHRSVSWYQQTPGQGLQFLFEYFSETQRNKGNFPGRFSGRQFSNSRSEMNVSTLELGDSALYLCASSLGLSQNTEAFFGQGTRLTVV.

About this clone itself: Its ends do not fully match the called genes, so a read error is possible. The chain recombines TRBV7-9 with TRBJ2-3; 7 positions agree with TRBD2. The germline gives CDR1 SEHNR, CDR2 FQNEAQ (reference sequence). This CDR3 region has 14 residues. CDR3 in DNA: TGTGCCAGCAGCTCTCGGGGGGAGGCCGATACCCAGTATTTT. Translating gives CASSSRGEADTQYF.

In nucleotides, the CDR3 is TGTGCCAGCAGTTCCCAGGTGGAAGCGGCAGATACGCAGTATTTT. Protein product: CASSSQVEAADTQYF. This rearrangement joins TRBV27 to TRBJ2-3; TRBD2 is a possible D gene (5 bases). The germline V and J ends were trimmed by 4 bases and 4 bases, with 15 bases remaining between them. The CDR3 contains 15 residues. CDR1 MNHEY and CDR2 SMNVEV come from the germline V gene (reference sequence).

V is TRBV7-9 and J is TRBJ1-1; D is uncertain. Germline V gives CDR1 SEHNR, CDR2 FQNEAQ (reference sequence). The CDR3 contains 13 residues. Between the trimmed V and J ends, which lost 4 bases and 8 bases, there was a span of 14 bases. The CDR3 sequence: CASSYSPSGEAFF. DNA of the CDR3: TGTGCCAGCAGCTATAGCCCGTCCGGGGAAGCTTTCTTT.

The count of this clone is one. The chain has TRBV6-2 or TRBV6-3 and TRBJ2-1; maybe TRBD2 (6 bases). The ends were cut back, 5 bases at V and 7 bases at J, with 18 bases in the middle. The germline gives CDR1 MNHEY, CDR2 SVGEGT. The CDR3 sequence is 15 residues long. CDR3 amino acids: CASSRGGLFGNEQFF. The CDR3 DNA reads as TGTGCCAGCAGTCGAGGAGGGCTCTTCGGGAATGAGCAGTTCTTC.